Listed below are T cell receptor beta chains from one sample, sequenced in a study of cytomegalovirus exposure and HLA in healthy donors. Libraries were prepared by immunoSEQ multiplex PCR; TCRdb keeps only in-frame clonotypes and omits some of them. The table has more than 100,000 clones, 77% seen once; the top ten hold 3.5% to 4.5%. What was sequenced was PBMCs. All receptors come from a human donor in good health. The CDR3 runs from the conserved cysteine through the conserved F or W. The D gene is left open where the match is weak. Size is stated for part of the rows, as once, few or many counts, or as a class when the clone is expanded.

TGTGCCAGCAGCTTATTGGGACAGGGGGCCCCAGGGGAGCTGTTTTTT,CASSLLGQGAPGELFF,TRBV7-2,TRBD1,-,TRBJ2-2
TGTGCCAGCAACTCGGTGGAGGGGCGCACCGGGGAGCTGTTTTTT,CASNSVEGRTGELFF,TRBV27,-,-,TRBJ2-2
TGTGCCAGCAGCTTTCAGGACAGGGTCCCAGAGACCCAGTACTTC,CASSFQDRVPETQYF,TRBV11-2,TRBD1,-,TRBJ2-5
TGTGCCAGCAGTTACTCCGGACAGGGAGGAGGAGATACGCAGTATTTT,CASSYSGQGGGDTQYF,TRBV6-6,TRBD1,-,TRBJ2-3
TGTGCCAGCAGTTTAGGAGGGACAGGGGCGTTTCTTGAGCAGTTCTTC,CASSLGGTGAFLEQFF,TRBV28,TRBD1,-,TRBJ2-1
TGTGCCATCAGTGAGTCTTTGGCGGGAGGTCACAATGAGCAGTTCTTC,CAISESLAGGHNEQFF,TRBV10-3,TRBD2,once,TRBJ2-1
TGTGCCAGCAACCCGGGACAGGGCCGTGAAGCTTTCTTT,CASNPGQGREAFF,TRBV2,TRBD1,-,TRBJ1-1
TGTGCCTGGAGTGGACAGGGTATAGCTGGCTACACCTTC,CAWSGQGIAGYTF,TRBV30,TRBD1,few,TRBJ1-2
TGTGCCAGCAGCTTAGCGGGACAGGGGTTGGATGGCTACACCTTC,CASSLAGQGLDGYTF,TRBV7-9,TRBD1,-,TRBJ1-2
TGTGCCAGCACCCCACGGGGGGGTGGCTATGGCTACACCTTC,CASTPRGGGYGYTF,TRBV6-5,-,once,TRBJ1-2
TGTGCCACCTTAACAGGGTCCGGGGAGCAGTACTTC,CATLTGSGEQYF,TRBV27,-,-,TRBJ2-7
TGCGCCAGCAGCCTAGGGGACAGAACCCAAGAGACCCAGTACTTC,CASSLGDRTQETQYF,TRBV5-1,TRBD1,-,TRBJ2-5
TGTGCCAGCAGCCAAGATAACGGGGGGAACACTGAAGCTTTCTTT,CASSQDNGGNTEAFF,TRBV4-2,-,-,TRBJ1-1